This TCR beta chain is drawn from a study of shared clonotypes between healthy human individuals. Study-level information: For every donor, three CD4 naive, three CD4 memory, two CD8 naive and one CD8 memory plates were used. General study points: Approximately 4.5% was the fraction of naive CD4 clonotypes found shared across four donors.

Libraries were prepared by immunoSEQ multiplex PCR; TCRdb keeps only in-frame clonotypes and omits some of them. The data contain about a million clones, about three quarters of them seen just once; the ten biggest clones take up roughly 1.4%. There are 16 residues in the CDR3. Of note for this clone: What it recognizes is unknown.

This clonotype originated in a man between 18 and 29 years old in good health. Sequencing input: memory CD4+ T cells sorted from blood. Subset given: CD45RA-negative fraction. V gene TRBV12-2 combines with J gene TRBJ2-5. TRBV12-2 is recorded as a pseudogene. In DNA form, the CDR3 reads TGTGCAAGTCGCTTGGGGACGAGGAAGGCGCAAGAGACCCAGTACTTC. This encodes CASRLGTRKAQETQYF.